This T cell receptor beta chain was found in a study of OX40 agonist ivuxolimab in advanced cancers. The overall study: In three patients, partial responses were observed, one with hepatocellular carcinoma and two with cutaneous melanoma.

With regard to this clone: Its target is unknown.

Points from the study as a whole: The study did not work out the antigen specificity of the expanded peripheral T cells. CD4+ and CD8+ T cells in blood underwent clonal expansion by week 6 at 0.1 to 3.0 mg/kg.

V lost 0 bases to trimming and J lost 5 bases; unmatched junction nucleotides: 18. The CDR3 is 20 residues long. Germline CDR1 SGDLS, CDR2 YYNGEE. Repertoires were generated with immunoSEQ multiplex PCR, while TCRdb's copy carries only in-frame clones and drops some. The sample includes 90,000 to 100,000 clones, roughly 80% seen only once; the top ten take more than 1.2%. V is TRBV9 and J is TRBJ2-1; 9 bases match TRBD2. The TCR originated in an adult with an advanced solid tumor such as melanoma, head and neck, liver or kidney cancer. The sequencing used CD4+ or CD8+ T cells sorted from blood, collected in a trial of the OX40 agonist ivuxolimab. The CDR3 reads CASSVGGLLISGSTHNEQFF. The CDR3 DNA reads TGTGCCAGCAGCGTAGGGGGACTATTGATTAGCGGGAGTACCCACAATGAGCAGTTCTTC.